The clone carrying this T cell receptor beta chain was observed a few times. The entry originates in a study of identical twins. Trimming stripped 3 bases from V and 4 bases from J, with 18 bases between. The germline V gene has CDR1 MNHEY and CDR2 SMNVEV (reference sequence). The CDR3 is 16 residues long. Using its own MiXCR run on the 5' RACE reads, TCRdb lists one record per CDR3 protein. This table has some 790,000 distinct CDR3 sequences, about 18% appearing once. This same sample was also part of a study on T cells expressing NK-cell markers.

The TCR comes from a woman aged 18 to 35 in good health. The chain couples TRBV27 to TRBJ2-5; tentatively, D is TRBD1 (5 bases). The sequenced material came from PBMCs. The CDR3 nucleotides read TGTGCCAGCAGTTTTAAGTCCCCAGGGCTTGGAGAGACCCAGTACTTC. Translating it yields CASSFKSPGLGETQYF.